These 5 T cell receptor beta chains share one sample of origin, sequenced in a study of blood T cells in healthy people across ages. Sample-barcoded 5' priming and a J-beta primer mix drove a second PCR of about 7 to 11 cycles. TCRdb ran MiXCR on the 5' RACE reads and lists one entry per CDR3 protein. The sample includes 900,000 to 950,000 distinct CDR3 sequences, 25% to 35% of them seen just once. These data are also associated with another study on T cells of mothers and their children.

The sample was blood. All receptors derive from a woman between 35 and 50 years old in good health.

This chain joins TRBV7-9 and TRBJ1-5; a possible D gene is TRBD1 (5 bases). Trimming shortened V by 6 bases and J by 1 base, and 10 bases separated the two germline ends. Per germline, CDR1 SEHNR and CDR2 FQNEAQ (reference sequence). The CDR3 extends over 14 amino acids. The CDR3: CASRPEGSNQPQHF. In nucleotides, the CDR3 is TGTGCCAGCAGACCTGAGGGGAGCAATCAGCCCCAGCATTTT.

The chain recombines TRBV5-1 with TRBJ1-1, with a tentative D call TRBD1 (5 bases). CDR3 length: 15 residues. Germline values: CDR1 SGHRS, CDR2 YFSETQ. V lost 3 bases, J lost 4 bases, and 16 bases lay in between. The CDR3 region has the DNA TGCGCCAGCAGCTGGGGACGGGGTGGAGGCACTGAAGCTTTCTTT. Its translation is CASSWGRGGGTEAFF.

J is TRBJ2-7 and V is TRBV2; 11 nucleotides agree with TRBD2. CDR3 size: 15 residues. J was trimmed by 7 bases and V by 5 bases; bases with no gene match: 10. The germline gives CDR1 SNHLY, CDR2 FYNNEI. CDR3 protein: CASSTGTSGYNEQYF. CDR3 in DNA: TGTGCCAGCAGTACCGGGACTAGCGGTTACAATGAGCAGTACTTC.

The sample holds one count of this clonotype. The rearrangement joins TRBV20-1 to TRBJ1-3, with a weak D call TRBD1 (5 bases). There are 16 residues in the CDR3. With 6 bases removed from V and 0 bases from J, the gap between germline ends came to 18 bases. In germline, CDR1 is DFQATT, CDR2 SNEGSKA (reference sequence). In DNA, the CDR3 is TGCAGTGCCGATACCGGGACGGGGGACTCTGGAAACACCATATATTTT. Translated: CSADTGTGDSGNTIYF.

The table lists this clonotype with a few counts. The chain combines TRBV2 with TRBJ1-2, with 8 bases fitting TRBD1. CDR3 length equals 13 residues. Looked up from germline, CDR1 is SNHLY and CDR2 is FYNNEI. J was trimmed by 3 bases and V by 8 bases; bases with no gene match: 5. In DNA form, the CDR3 reads TGTGCCAGCGGTGGACAGGGACACTATGGCTACACCTTC. Residues: CASGGQGHYGYTF.